This record concerns one T cell receptor (beta chain) sequence. This clonotype was picked up one time. Its target antigen remains unknown. An end of the junction does not agree with germline; a read error may underlie this. This entry belongs to a study of tumor and adjacent non-tumor tissue in lung cancer (dated by TCRdb to the late 2010s). Study-wide context: Of the cohort, roughly 12 patients had adenocarcinoma, 2 had squamous cell carcinoma and 1 had small cell lung cancer. More than 25 paired specimens, one tumor and one normal lung sample per patient, were profiled by TCRbeta CDR3 sequencing. The study compared bulk TCRbeta repertoires between lung tumor tissue and matched distant non-tumor lung tissue from over twelve lung cancer patients. Among the roughly 15 patients, ages ranged from roughly 31 to 85 years, approximately 10 were men and 5 were women, and disease was TNM stage I to III. A total of fewer than 150 million productive TCRbeta reads were generated by sequencing, corresponding to an average of around 3.8 million reads per sample. The investigation overall reported the following: Peripheral blood was not sequenced, so blood TCRbeta repertoires in these lung cancer patients were not examined. A significantly larger cumulative share of the repertoire was made up by the top 100 clones in normal lung than in tumor tissue. The sequencing platform is not named in the methods, and unique molecular identifiers are not mentioned. The cohort had only about 14 patients, and the authors noted that larger samples and more detailed clinical data are needed. Significantly higher TCR diversity was found in younger patients, and higher tumor TCR diversity was associated with shorter overall and disease-free survival. Tumor tissue showed significantly higher TCR diversity (inverse Simpson) than normal lung tissue, at around 450 vs 150 (P = 0.0075, Mann-Whitney U test).

The library came from multiplex PCR. These reads were obtained on an Illumina HiSeq 2500. TCRbeta libraries were constructed through three rounds of nested PCR with primers (Table S4) according to protocols adapted from ARM-PCR. Before sequencing, PCR products of 200-500 bp were excised from the gel and purified with the QIAquick gel extraction kit. In the authors' own workflow: Reads were cleaned with Trimmomatic, merged with FLASH into complete CDR3 sequences, and assigned to V(D)J germline segments with MiTCR. Clonal diversity was computed as the inverse Simpson's index with VDJtools. A read counted as productive if the sequence was in-frame and lacked a premature stop codon. TCRdb reworked the public reads: Q25 trimming with fastp, MiXCR clone assembly, productive beta chains retained. Merged by CDR3 protein, the rows form single entries marked with the most common genes and DNA. The V and J calls were determined by TCRdb, not by the authors. Here the sample has about 76,000 distinct CDR3 sequences; roughly 80% occur a single time. 50% to 65% of the sample is held by the ten biggest clonotypes.

Bulk unsorted tissue served as the source for RNA extraction, and RNA quality was assessed using a NanoDrop ND-1000 and an Agilent 2100. Normal lung samples were distant non-tumor tissue taken more than 3 cm from the tumor edge. All donors had newly diagnosed lung cancer, had not received prior chemotherapy, and were admitted for thoracic surgery in China between August and November 2014. Patients who had received previous radiotherapy or chemotherapy, or who had another concurrent cancer, were excluded from the study. Surgical tissue pieces of roughly 1-2.2 cm3 were preserved in RNAlater solution and stored at -80 °C until use. The sequencing input was distant non-tumor lung tissue. The TCR originated in a man aged 55 to 70 with non-small cell lung cancer.

The DNA sequence is TGTACCACCAGTGATTTAAACATTCACTACTTC. Its protein reads: CTTSDLNIHYF. Recombination joined TRBV24-1 with TRBJ2-4; the D gene remains uncertain. Via the germline V gene, CDR1 is KGHDR and CDR2 SFDVKD. The CDR3 sequence holds 11 residues, the cysteine and phenylalanine included. The retained sequence is limited to the CDR3, 33 bases, with the frame set at the first base.